This T cell receptor (beta chain) was documented in a study of T cell repertoires in cytomegalovirus infection. Note on this clonotype: Its antigen is not known.

A single record per CDR3 protein comes from TCRdb applying MiXCR to the reads. The data contain some 800,000 distinct CDR3 sequences, approximately 29% of them singletons. V lost 6 bases to trimming and J lost 4 bases, with 16 bases between them. CDR3 length: 15 amino acids. Material: cultured CD8+ T cells from PBMCs, obtained from culture after CMV antigen stimulation. The rearrangement links TRBV12-3 or TRBV12-4 to TRBJ1-5; D is undetermined. This TCR derives from a human donor in good health (CMV status not recorded). Some clones in this sample may be carry-over from other donors' samples. CDR3 DNA sequence: TGTGCCAGCAGCCTCAGGAGAGAATTGAATCAGCCCCAGCATTTT. Its protein is CASSLRRELNQPQHF.